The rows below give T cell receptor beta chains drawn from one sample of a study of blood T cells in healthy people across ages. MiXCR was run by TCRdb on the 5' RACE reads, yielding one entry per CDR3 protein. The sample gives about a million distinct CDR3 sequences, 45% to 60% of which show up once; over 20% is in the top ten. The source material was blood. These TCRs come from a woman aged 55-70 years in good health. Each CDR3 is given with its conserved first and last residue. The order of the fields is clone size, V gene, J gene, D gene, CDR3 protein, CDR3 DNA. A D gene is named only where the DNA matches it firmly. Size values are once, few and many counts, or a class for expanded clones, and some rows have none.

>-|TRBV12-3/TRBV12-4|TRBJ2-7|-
CARLGKVSYEQYF
TGTGCCAGATTGGGAAAGGTTTCCTACGAGCAGTACTTC
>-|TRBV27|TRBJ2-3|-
CASSPQNKAQDTQYF
TGTGCCAGCAGTCCACAGAACAAAGCCCAAGATACGCAGTATTTT
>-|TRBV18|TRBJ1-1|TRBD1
CASSRGADTEAFF
TGTGCCAGTTCCAGGGGGGCCGACACTGAAGCTTTCTTT
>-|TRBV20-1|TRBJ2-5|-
CSARAEVQETQYF
TGCAGTGCTAGGGCCGAAGTCCAAGAGACCCAGTACTTC
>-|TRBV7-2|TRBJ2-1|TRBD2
CASSRTSGDYNEQFF
TGTGCCAGCAGCAGGACTAGCGGAGACTACAATGAGCAGTTCTTC
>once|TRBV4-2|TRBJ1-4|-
CASSQNNEKLFF
TGTGCCAGCAGCCAAAACAATGAAAAACTGTTTTTT
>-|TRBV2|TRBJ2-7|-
CASTLSGDSSYEQNF
TGTGCCAGCACTCTTAGCGGGGACAGCTCCTACGAGCAGAACTTC
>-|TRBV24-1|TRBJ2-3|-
CATSVGTDGTDTQYF
TGTGCCACCAGTGTTGGGACCGACGGCACAGATACGCAGTATTTT
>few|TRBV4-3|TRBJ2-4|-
CASSPDRGGIQYF
TGCGCCAGCAGCCCCGACCGTGGGGGCATTCAGTACTTC
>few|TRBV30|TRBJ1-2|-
CAWNSQTPGYGYTF
TGTGCCTGGAACTCACAGACCCCGGGCTATGGCTACACCTTC
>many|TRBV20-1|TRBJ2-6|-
CSATEVRGANVLTF
TGCAGTGCCACCGAGGTCCGTGGGGCCAACGTCCTGACTTTC
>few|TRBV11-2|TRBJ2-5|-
CASSLPFGKGGETQYF
TGTGCCAGCAGCTTACCGTTTGGGAAGGGCGGGGAGACCCAGTACTTC
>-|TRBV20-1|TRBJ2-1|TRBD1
CSARTVGQSSYNEQFF
TGCAGTGCTAGAACGGTGGGACAGAGCTCCTACAATGAGCAGTTCTTC
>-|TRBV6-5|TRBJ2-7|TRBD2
CASSYRGGVDEQYF
TGTGCCAGCAGCTACCGGGGGGGAGTTGACGAGCAGTACTTC
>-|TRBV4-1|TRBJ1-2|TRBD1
CASSHPLTGDERNYDYTF
TGCGCCAGCAGCCACCCCCTAACAGGGGATGAAAGGAACTATGACTACACCTTC
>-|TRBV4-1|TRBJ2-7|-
CASSDPAVLYEQYF
TGCGCCAGTAGCGATCCAGCAGTTCTTTACGAGCAGTACTTC
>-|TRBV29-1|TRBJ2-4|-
CSVGLGGGGAKNIQYF
TGCAGCGTTGGTTTGGGGGGAGGCGGAGCCAAAAACATTCAGTACTTC
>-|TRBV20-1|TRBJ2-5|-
CSAPSSQETQYF
TGCAGTGCTCCGAGTAGCCAAGAGACCCAGTACTTC
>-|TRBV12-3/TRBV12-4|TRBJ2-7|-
CASSLGGRTLLYEQYF
TGTGCCAGCAGTCTCGGAGGGAGAACGCTTCTCTACGAGCAGTACTTC
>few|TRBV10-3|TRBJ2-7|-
CAISESVRLTYEQYF
TGTGCCATCAGTGAGTCCGTGAGGCTTACCTACGAGCAGTACTTC
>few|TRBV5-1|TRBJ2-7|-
CASSSRDTVWYEQYF
TGCGCCAGCAGCAGCCGGGACACCGTTTGGTACGAGCAGTACTTC
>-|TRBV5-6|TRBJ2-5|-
CASRRGQLETQYF
TGTGCCAGCAGACGTGGACAGCTGGAGACCCAGTACTTC
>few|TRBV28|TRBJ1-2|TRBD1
CASSRSGGAGGYTF
TGTGCCAGCAGTCGCTCAGGGGGCGCTGGGGGCTACACCTTC
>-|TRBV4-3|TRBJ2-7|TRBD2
CASSRWSGNSYEQYF
TGCGCCAGCAGCCGGTGGAGCGGGAACTCCTACGAGCAGTACTTC
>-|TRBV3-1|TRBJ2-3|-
CASSQEGVKKSTDTQYF
TGTGCCAGCAGCCAAGAAGGGGTGAAAAAGAGCACAGATACGCAGTATTTT
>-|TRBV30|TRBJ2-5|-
CAWSLQGQETQYF
TGTGCCTGGAGTCTACAGGGACAAGAGACCCAGTACTTC
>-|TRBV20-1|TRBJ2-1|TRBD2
CSARQLAGGSAYNEQFF
TGCAGTGCTAGACAACTAGCGGGAGGATCAGCCTACAATGAGCAGTTCTTC
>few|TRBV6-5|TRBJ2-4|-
CASSTPSTAKNIQYF
TGTGCCAGCAGTACCCCCTCGACTGCCAAAAACATTCAGTACTTC
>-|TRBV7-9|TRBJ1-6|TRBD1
CASSSGPGQKNSPLHF
TGTGCCAGCAGCTCCGGACCGGGACAGAAAAATTCACCCCTCCACTTT
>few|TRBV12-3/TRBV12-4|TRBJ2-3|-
CASSTGGEDTQYF
TGTGCCAGCAGCACCGGAGGCGAAGATACGCAGTATTTT
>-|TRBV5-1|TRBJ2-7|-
CASSSGGGREQYF
TGCGCCAGCAGCTCCGGCGGAGGGCGCGAGCAGTACTTC
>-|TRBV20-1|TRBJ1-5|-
CSAPSIGRSFNQPQHF
TGCAGTGCTCCATCGATTGGGCGGAGCTTCAATCAGCCCCAGCATTTT
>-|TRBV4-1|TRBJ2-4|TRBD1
CASSQGDGTGAKNIQYF
TGCGCCAGCAGCCAAGGGGACGGGACAGGGGCCAAAAACATTCAGTACTTC
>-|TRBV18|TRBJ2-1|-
CASSPYGPYNEQFF
TGTGCCAGCTCACCGTACGGACCCTACAATGAGCAGTTCTTC
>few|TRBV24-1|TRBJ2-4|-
CATSEGLPTAKNIQYF
TGTGCCACCAGTGAGGGGTTACCAACTGCCAAAAACATTCAGTACTTC
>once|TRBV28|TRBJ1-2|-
CASSRTSRIYGYTF
TGTGCCAGCAGCAGAACCTCCAGAATATATGGCTACACCTTC
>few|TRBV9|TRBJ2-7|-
CASSARRQPYEQYF
TGTGCCAGCAGCGCCCGTCGACAGCCCTACGAGCAGTACTTC
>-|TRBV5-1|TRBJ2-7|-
CASSLGPESYEQYF
TGCGCCAGCAGCTTGGGGCCAGAGTCCTACGAGCAGTACTTC
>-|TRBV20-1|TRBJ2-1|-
CSARDQRYQYNEQFF
TGCAGTGCTAGAGATCAACGGTACCAGTACAATGAGCAGTTCTTC
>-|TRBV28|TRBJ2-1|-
CASRRSINEQFF
TGTGCCAGCAGAAGATCCATAAATGAGCAGTTCTTC
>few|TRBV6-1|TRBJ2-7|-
CASSRSALGKSYEQYF
TGTGCCAGCAGCCGAAGCGCGCTGGGGAAATCCTACGAGCAGTACTTC